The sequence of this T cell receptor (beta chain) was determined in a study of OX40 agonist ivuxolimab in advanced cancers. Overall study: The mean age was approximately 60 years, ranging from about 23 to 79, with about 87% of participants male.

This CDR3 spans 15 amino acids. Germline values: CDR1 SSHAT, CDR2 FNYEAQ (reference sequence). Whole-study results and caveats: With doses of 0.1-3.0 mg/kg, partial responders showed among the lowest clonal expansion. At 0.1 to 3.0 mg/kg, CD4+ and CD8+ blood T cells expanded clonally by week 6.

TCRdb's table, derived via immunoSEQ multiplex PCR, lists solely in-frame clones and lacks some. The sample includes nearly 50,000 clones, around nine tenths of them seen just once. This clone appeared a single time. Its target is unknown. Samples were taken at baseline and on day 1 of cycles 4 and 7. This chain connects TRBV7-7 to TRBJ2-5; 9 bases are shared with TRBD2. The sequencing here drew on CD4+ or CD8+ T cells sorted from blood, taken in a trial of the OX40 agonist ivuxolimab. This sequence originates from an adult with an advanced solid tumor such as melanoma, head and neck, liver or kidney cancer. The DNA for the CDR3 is TGTGCTGTAGGGGTAGCGGGAGATCTTGGAGAGACCCAGTACTTC. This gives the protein CAVGVAGDLGETQYF.